The entry below gives a single TCR beta chain sequence along with its context. Its antigen is currently unknown. These data originate in a study of cytomegalovirus exposure and HLA in healthy donors. Generated by immunoSEQ multiplex PCR, the TCRdb table keeps only in-frame clones and is missing some. The table has a few hundred thousand clones, around 86% seen once. Broader study findings: Researchers counted approximately 160 TCR beta chains as cytomegalovirus-associated. Cytomegalovirus status was reportedly diagnosed by the classifier with high sensitivity and specificity. As confirmed in vitro, a few CMV-associated chains were specific for CMV antigens.

Germline CDR1 MNHNS, CDR2 SASEGT. This CDR3 contains 12 residues. J was trimmed by 6 bases and V by 10 bases; bases with no gene match: 3. Sequencing was performed on PBMCs. This chain links TRBV6-1 with TRBJ2-2; 9 bases agree with TRBD1. The TCR was taken from a woman aged 18 to 35 in good health and CMV-seronegative. The CDR3 reads CAIGDRAGELFF. DNA for the CDR3: TGTGCCATTGGGGACAGGGCCGGGGAGCTGTTTTTT.